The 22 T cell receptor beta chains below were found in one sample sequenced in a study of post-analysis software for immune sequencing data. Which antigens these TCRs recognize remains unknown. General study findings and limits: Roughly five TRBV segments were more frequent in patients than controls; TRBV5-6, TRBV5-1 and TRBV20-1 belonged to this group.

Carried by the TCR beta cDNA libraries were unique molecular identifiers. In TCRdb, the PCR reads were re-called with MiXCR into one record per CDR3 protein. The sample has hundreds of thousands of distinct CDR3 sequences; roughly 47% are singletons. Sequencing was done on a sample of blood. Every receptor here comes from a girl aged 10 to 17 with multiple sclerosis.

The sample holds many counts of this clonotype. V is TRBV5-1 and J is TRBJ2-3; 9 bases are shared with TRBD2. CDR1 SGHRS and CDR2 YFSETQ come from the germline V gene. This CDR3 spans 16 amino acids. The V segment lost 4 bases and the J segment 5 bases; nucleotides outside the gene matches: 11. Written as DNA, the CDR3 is TGCGCCAGCAGCCTACGGGCTAGCGGGGAGATAGATACGCAGTATTTT. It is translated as CASSLRASGEIDTQYF.

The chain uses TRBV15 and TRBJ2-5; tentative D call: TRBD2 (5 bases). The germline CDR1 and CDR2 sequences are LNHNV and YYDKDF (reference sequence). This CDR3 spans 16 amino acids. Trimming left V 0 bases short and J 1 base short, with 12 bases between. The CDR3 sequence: CATSRDPGNLQETQYF. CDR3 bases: TGTGCCACCAGCAGAGATCCCGGGAACCTCCAAGAGACCCAGTACTTC.

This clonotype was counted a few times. CDR3 protein: CATLPAHSYEQYF. As DNA, the CDR3 is TGTGCCACCTTGCCAGCCCACTCCTACGAGCAGTACTTC. The chain employs TRBV10-3 and TRBJ2-7; D call uncertain. Trimming stripped 10 bases from V and 0 bases from J, with 13 bases between. CDR3 length: 13 residues. Germline-derived CDR1 and CDR2 are ENHRY and SYGVKD.

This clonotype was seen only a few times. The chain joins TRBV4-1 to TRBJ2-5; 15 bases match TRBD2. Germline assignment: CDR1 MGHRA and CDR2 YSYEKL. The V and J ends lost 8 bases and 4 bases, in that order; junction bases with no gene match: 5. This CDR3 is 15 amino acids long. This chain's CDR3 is CASGPGLAGGETQYF. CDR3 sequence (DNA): TGCGCCAGCGGGCCGGGACTAGCGGGGGGAGAGACCCAGTACTTC.

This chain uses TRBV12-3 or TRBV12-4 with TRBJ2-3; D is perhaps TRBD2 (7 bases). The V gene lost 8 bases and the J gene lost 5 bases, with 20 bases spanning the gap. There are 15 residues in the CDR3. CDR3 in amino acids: CASGVDRGAVDTQYF. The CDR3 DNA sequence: TGTGCCAGCGGGGTCGATCGGGGGGCCGTAGATACGCAGTATTTT.

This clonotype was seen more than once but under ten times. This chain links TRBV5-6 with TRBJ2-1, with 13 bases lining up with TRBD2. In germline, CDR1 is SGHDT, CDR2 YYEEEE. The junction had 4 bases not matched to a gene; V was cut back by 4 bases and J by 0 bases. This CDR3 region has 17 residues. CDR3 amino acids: CASSGLAGESSYNEQFF. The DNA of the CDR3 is TGTGCCAGCAGCGGACTAGCGGGAGAGAGCTCCTACAATGAGCAGTTCTTC.

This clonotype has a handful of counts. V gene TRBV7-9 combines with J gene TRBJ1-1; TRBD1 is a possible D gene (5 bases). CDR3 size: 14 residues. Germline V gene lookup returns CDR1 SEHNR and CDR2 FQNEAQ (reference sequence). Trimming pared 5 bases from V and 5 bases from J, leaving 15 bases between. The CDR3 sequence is CASSVGQGGTEAFF. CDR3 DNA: TGTGCCAGCAGCGTGGGGCAGGGAGGAACTGAAGCTTTCTTT.

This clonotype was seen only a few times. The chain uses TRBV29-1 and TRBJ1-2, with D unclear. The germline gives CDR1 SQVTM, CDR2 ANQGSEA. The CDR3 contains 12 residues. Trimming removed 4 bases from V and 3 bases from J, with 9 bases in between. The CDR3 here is CSVVRGDYGYTF. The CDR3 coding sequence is TGCAGCGTTGTTAGAGGAGACTATGGCTACACCTTC.

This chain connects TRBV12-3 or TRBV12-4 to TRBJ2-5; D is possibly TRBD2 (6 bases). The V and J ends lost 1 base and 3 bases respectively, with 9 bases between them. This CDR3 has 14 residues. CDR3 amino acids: CASSLGTNKETQYF. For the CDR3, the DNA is TGTGCCAGCAGTTTAGGGACTAACAAAGAGACCCAGTACTTC.

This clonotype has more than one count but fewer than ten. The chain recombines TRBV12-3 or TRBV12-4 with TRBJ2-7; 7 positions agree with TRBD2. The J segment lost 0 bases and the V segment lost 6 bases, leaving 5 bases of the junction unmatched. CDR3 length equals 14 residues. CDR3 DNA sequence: TGTGCCAGCAGCTTCAGGGACTACTCCTACGAGCAGTACTTC. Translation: CASSFRDYSYEQYF.

The DNA of the CDR3 is TGTGCCACCAGCAGAGCGGGTCATCCCCAAGAGACCCAGTACTTC. This sequence encodes CATSRAGHPQETQYF. The V and J genes are TRBV15 and TRBJ2-5; D gene unclear. CDR3 length: 15 residues. Germline V gives CDR1 LNHNV, CDR2 YYDKDF (reference sequence). V lost 1 base and J 1 base, leaving 10 bases between the germline ends.

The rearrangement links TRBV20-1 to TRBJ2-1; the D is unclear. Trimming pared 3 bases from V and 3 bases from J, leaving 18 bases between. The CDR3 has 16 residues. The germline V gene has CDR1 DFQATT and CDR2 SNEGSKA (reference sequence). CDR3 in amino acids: CSARSPHESFYNEQFF. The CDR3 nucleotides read TGCAGTGCTAGGTCACCACACGAAAGCTTCTACAATGAGCAGTTCTTC.

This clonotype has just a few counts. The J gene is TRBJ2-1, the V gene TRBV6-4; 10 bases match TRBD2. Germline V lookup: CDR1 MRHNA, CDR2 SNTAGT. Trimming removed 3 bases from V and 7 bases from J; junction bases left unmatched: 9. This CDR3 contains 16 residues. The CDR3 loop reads CASSDFSGGPRNEQFF. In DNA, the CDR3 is TGTGCCAGCAGTGATTTTAGCGGGGGGCCGCGGAATGAGCAGTTCTTC.

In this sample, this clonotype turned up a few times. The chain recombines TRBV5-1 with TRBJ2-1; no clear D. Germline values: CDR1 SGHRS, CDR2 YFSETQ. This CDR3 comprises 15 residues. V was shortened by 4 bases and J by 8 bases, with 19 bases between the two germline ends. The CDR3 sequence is CASSTMGSPPYEQFF. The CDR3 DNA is TGCGCCAGCAGCACCATGGGGTCCCCCCCCTATGAGCAGTTCTTC.

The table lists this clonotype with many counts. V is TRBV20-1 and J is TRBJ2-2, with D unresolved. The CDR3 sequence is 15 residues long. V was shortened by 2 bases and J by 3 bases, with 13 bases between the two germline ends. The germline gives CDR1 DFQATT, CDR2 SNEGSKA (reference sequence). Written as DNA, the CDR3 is TGCAGTGCTAGAAGTCCAGGCCGGGACACCGGGGAGCTGTTTTTT. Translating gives CSARSPGRDTGELFF.

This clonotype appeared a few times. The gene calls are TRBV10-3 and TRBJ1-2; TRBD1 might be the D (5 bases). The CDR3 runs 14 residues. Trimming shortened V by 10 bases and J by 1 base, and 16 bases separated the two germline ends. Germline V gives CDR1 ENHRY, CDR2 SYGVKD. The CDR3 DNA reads TGTGCCACCGGGACGGAGACCATTAACTATGGCTACACCTTC. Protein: CATGTETINYGYTF.

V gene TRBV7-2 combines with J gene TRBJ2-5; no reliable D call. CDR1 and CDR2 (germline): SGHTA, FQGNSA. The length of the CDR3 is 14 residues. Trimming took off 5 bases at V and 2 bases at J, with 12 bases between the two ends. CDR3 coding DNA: TGTGCCAGCAGCGTTCAAGACACTCAAGAGACCCAGTACTTC. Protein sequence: CASSVQDTQETQYF.

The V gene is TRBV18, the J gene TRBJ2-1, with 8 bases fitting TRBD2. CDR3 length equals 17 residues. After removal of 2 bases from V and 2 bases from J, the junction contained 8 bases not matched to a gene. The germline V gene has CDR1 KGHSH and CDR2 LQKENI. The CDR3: CASSPDEGGRPYNEQFF. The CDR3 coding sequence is TGTGCCAGCTCACCAGATGAGGGCGGGAGGCCCTACAATGAGCAGTTCTTC.

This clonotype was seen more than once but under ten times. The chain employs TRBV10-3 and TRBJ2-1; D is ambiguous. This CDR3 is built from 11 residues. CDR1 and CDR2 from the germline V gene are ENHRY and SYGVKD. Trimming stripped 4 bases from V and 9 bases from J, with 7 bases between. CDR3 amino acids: CAISGASEQFF. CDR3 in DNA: TGTGCCATCAGTGGTGCGAGTGAGCAGTTCTTC.

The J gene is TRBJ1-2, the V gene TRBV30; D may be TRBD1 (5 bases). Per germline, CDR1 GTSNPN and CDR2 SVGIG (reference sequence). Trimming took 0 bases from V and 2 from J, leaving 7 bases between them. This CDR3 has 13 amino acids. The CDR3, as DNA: TGTGCCTGGAGTGTACCAGGGAACTATGGCTACACCTTC. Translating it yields CAWSVPGNYGYTF.

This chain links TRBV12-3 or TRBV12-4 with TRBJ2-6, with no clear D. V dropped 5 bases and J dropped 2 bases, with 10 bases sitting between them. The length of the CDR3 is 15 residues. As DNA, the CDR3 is TGTGCCAGCAGTCCCCACATAGCTGGGGCCAACGTCCTGACTTTC. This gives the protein CASSPHIAGANVLTF.

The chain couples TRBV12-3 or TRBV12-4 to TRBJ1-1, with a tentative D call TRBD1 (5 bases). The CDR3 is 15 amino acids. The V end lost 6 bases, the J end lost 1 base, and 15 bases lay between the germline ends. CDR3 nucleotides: TGTGCCAGCAGCCCACTTAAGGGGCAGAACACTGAAGCTTTCTTT. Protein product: CASSPLKGQNTEAFF.